These T cell receptor beta chains were read from a single sample in a study of long-term antiretroviral therapy in people with HIV. Some clones are missing from TCRdb's copy, which holds only in-frame ones; the method was immunoSEQ multiplex PCR. Altogether 29,000 or so clones are present, about 93% being singletons, with the ten largest covering approximately 6.8%. Sequenced here: unsorted PBMCs, sampled around 6.5 years after starting antiretroviral therapy. These receptor sequences come from a woman aged 40 to 50 with HIV. CDR3s include the opening cysteine and the closing phenylalanine or tryptophan. Each record gives: D gene, J gene, V gene, clone size, CDR3 DNA, CDR3 protein. D genes are given only for firm matches. Clone size is not always given. Where it is, it says once, few, many or a class for expanded clones.

D: .; J: TRBJ2-5; V: TRBV7-2; size: .; DNA: TGTGCCAGCAGCTTGCCCTCATCTGGGACCCAGTACTTC; CDR3: CASSLPSSGTQYF
D: .; J: TRBJ1-2; V: TRBV19; size: .; DNA: TGTGCCAGCAAAGGACGGTCGAACTATGGCTACACCTTC; CDR3: CASKGRSNYGYTF
D: .; J: TRBJ1-1; V: TRBV5-1; size: once; DNA: TGCGCCAGCAGCTCCGGGAGAAACACTGAAGCTTTCTTT; CDR3: CASSSGRNTEAFF
D: TRBD1; J: TRBJ1-6; V: TRBV7-2; size: .; DNA: TGTGCCAGCAGCTTAGCTTCATATGGGACAGGGCGTAATTCACCCCTCCACTTT; CDR3: CASSLASYGTGRNSPLHF
D: .; J: TRBJ1-3; V: TRBV5-1; size: .; DNA: TGCGCCAGCAGCTTTGGGCGGTCCTCTGGAAACACCATATATTTT; CDR3: CASSFGRSSGNTIYF
D: .; J: TRBJ1-1; V: TRBV11-1; size: .; DNA: TGTGCCAGCAGCTTTGGGGATAACACTGAAGCTTTCTTT; CDR3: CASSFGDNTEAFF
D: .; J: TRBJ1-2; V: TRBV18; size: .; DNA: TGTGCCAGCTCACCACGGTCCAGCATCGACTATGGCTACACCTTC; CDR3: CASSPRSSIDYGYTF
D: .; J: TRBJ2-2; V: TRBV30; size: .; DNA: TGTGCCACCACATCCGATTACACCGGGGAGCTGTTTTTT; CDR3: CATTSDYTGELFF
D: .; J: TRBJ2-4; V: TRBV2; size: .; DNA: TGTGCCAGCAGTGAAGGTTTCGGATTCCTCACAATAGCCAAAAACATTCAGTACTTC; CDR3: CASSEGFGFLTIAKNIQYF
D: .; J: TRBJ2-6; V: TRBV7-2; size: once; DNA: TGTGCCAGCAGCTTAGGGGGGGCTGGGGCCAACGTCCTGACTTTC; CDR3: CASSLGGAGANVLTF
D: TRBD1; J: TRBJ2-1; V: TRBV5-1; size: .; DNA: TGCGCCAGCAGCTTGGGGACAGGGGACAATGAGCAGTTCTTC; CDR3: CASSLGTGDNEQFF
D: TRBD1; J: TRBJ1-4; V: TRBV5-6; size: .; DNA: TGTGCCAGCAGCACCCGGGACAGGGGGCCCACTAATGAAAAACTGTTTTTT; CDR3: CASSTRDRGPTNEKLFF
D: TRBD1; J: TRBJ1-6; V: TRBV4-3; size: .; DNA: TGCGCCAGCAGCCAACTCCCGGGACAGGGGGCTGGATCACCCCTCCACTTT; CDR3: CASSQLPGQGAGSPLHF
D: .; J: TRBJ1-3; V: TRBV27; size: .; DNA: TGTGCCAGCAGTTTACAGGGCTCTGGAAACACCATATATTTT; CDR3: CASSLQGSGNTIYF
D: TRBD2; J: TRBJ2-2; V: TRBV6-6; size: .; DNA: TGTGCCAGCAGTACGACTAGCTCCGGGGAGCTGTTTTTT; CDR3: CASSTTSSGELFF
D: .; J: TRBJ2-7; V: TRBV7-9; size: .; DNA: TGTGCCAGCAGCCCCCGGGTTGCAGGGTCGGACGAGCAGTACTTC; CDR3: CASSPRVAGSDEQYF
D: .; J: TRBJ1-1; V: TRBV7-3; size: .; DNA: TGTGCCAGCAGCTTAGGTGGGACAAGTCGTGAAGCTTTCTTT; CDR3: CASSLGGTSREAFF
D: .; J: TRBJ1-1; V: TRBV5-4; size: .; DNA: TGTGCCAGCAGCCGACAGGCCACTGAAGCTTTCTTT; CDR3: CASSRQATEAFF
D: .; J: TRBJ2-7; V: TRBV9; size: .; DNA: TGTGCCAGCAGCCCTCGAGGGGCCCACGAGCAGTACTTC; CDR3: CASSPRGAHEQYF
D: TRBD1; J: TRBJ1-2; V: TRBV5-1; size: .; DNA: TGCGCCAGCAGCCAGGGACAGGGTATTTATGGCTACACCTTC; CDR3: CASSQGQGIYGYTF
D: .; J: TRBJ1-2; V: TRBV5-6; size: .; DNA: TGTGCCAGCAGCTTGCCAGGAAACTATGGCTACACCTTC; CDR3: CASSLPGNYGYTF
D: .; J: TRBJ1-5; V: TRBV6-5; size: .; DNA: TGTGCCAGCAGTTTCCAGAGACTACCGCCCCAGCATTTT; CDR3: CASSFQRLPPQHF
D: .; J: TRBJ1-5; V: TRBV10-3; size: .; DNA: TGTGCCATCAGTGAGTCTCGTAATAGCAATCAGCCCCAGCATTTT; CDR3: CAISESRNSNQPQHF
D: .; J: TRBJ1-1; V: TRBV6-5; size: once; DNA: TGTGCCAGCAGTTCTAACGAGGGTACAAACACTGAAGCTTTCTTT; CDR3: CASSSNEGTNTEAFF
D: TRBD1; J: TRBJ1-2; V: TRBV5-1; size: .; DNA: TGCGCCAGCAGCGACAGGGCCACCGGGGGCTATGGCTACACCTTC; CDR3: CASSDRATGGYGYTF
D: .; J: TRBJ2-3; V: TRBV7-2; size: .; DNA: TGTGCCAGCAGCAGTGGCCGGCCGGGTTTTCTGGATACGCAGTATTTT; CDR3: CASSSGRPGFLDTQYF
D: TRBD2; J: TRBJ2-1; V: TRBV11-2; size: .; DNA: TGTGCCAGCAGCTTAGACCGACTAGCGGGAAGGTACGGTGAGCAGTTCTTC; CDR3: CASSLDRLAGRYGEQFF
D: .; J: TRBJ2-7; V: TRBV19; size: .; DNA: TGTGCCAGTAGTATTGGACTGACCTACGAGCAGTACTTC; CDR3: CASSIGLTYEQYF
D: .; J: TRBJ2-6; V: TRBV4-3; size: .; DNA: TGCGCCAGCAGCCAAGATTTGATCGGTCGCTCTGGGGCCAACGTCCTGACTTTC; CDR3: CASSQDLIGRSGANVLTF
D: .; J: TRBJ2-3; V: TRBV13; size: .; DNA: TGTGCCAGCCGGCGTGGGGGAAACAGGGATACGCAGTATTTT; CDR3: CASRRGGNRDTQYF
D: .; J: TRBJ1-1; V: TRBV30; size: .; DNA: TGTGCCTGGAGTGTGGGGGGGTTGAGCACTGAAGCTTTCTTT; CDR3: CAWSVGGLSTEAFF
D: TRBD2; J: TRBJ2-2; V: TRBV27; size: .; DNA: TGTGCCAGCAGTTTCGGTAGCGGGGGCTACACCGGGGAGCTGTTTTTT; CDR3: CASSFGSGGYTGELFF
D: TRBD2; J: TRBJ2-5; V: TRBV9; size: .; DNA: TGTGCCAGCAGCTTCCGAGCGGGGTTAGAGACCCAGTACTTC; CDR3: CASSFRAGLETQYF
D: TRBD1; J: TRBJ1-2; V: TRBV14; size: few; DNA: TGTGCCAGCAGCCCTGACAGGGGCGCGGGTGGCTACACCTTC; CDR3: CASSPDRGAGGYTF
D: TRBD1; J: TRBJ1-2; V: TRBV10-3; size: .; DNA: TGTGCCATCAGCTCCTGGACAGGGGGCAACTATGGCTACACCTTC; CDR3: CAISSWTGGNYGYTF
D: .; J: TRBJ1-3; V: TRBV12-5; size: .; DNA: TGTGCTAGTGGAGCCCACCACGACGGACTCTCTGGAAACACCATATATTTT; CDR3: CASGAHHDGLSGNTIYF
D: .; J: TRBJ1-4; V: TRBV4-3; size: .; DNA: TGCGCCAGCAGCCAAAGGAAGGTAGGGGGGTCAAGATCGGAAAAACTGTTTTTT; CDR3: CASSQRKVGGSRSEKLFF
D: .; J: TRBJ1-4; V: TRBV6-1; size: .; DNA: TGTGCCAGCAGGAAAGGCGGAAGGGACGAAAAACTGTTTTTT; CDR3: CASRKGGRDEKLFF
D: TRBD1; J: TRBJ2-1; V: TRBV19; size: .; DNA: TGTGCCAGTAGTAAGGGACAGGGTTTCAATGAGCAGTTCTTC; CDR3: CASSKGQGFNEQFF
D: TRBD2; J: TRBJ2-3; V: TRBV7-3; size: .; DNA: TGTGCCAGCAGCTTAATGAAACGGAGCGGGGGCCAGGCAGATACGCAGTATTTT; CDR3: CASSLMKRSGGQADTQYF
D: .; J: TRBJ1-5; V: TRBV2; size: .; DNA: TGTGCCAGCAGTGATGGAACCGGCAATCAGCCCCAGCATTTT; CDR3: CASSDGTGNQPQHF
D: TRBD1; J: TRBJ1-2; V: TRBV19; size: .; DNA: TGTGCCAGTAGTCCCGGGACAGGGTATGGCTACACCTTC; CDR3: CASSPGTGYGYTF
D: TRBD1; J: TRBJ2-5; V: TRBV11-3; size: .; DNA: TGTGCCAGCAGCTTAGGACCAGGACAGGGGCAAGAGACCCAGTACTTC; CDR3: CASSLGPGQGQETQYF
D: .; J: TRBJ2-2; V: TRBV4-3; size: .; DNA: TGCGCCAGCAGCCAAGATCCCCCGGGGCCGGCGACGAACACCGGGGAGCTGTTTTTT; CDR3: CASSQDPPGPATNTGELFF
D: TRBD1; J: TRBJ2-5; V: TRBV5-6; size: few; DNA: TGTGCCAGCAGCTCGACAGGGGGCGGAGAGACCCAGTACTTC; CDR3: CASSSTGGGETQYF
D: TRBD1; J: TRBJ1-4; V: TRBV5-4; size: .; DNA: TGTGCCAGCAGCTTTCAGGGGGTCGGTGAAAAACTGTTTTTT; CDR3: CASSFQGVGEKLFF
D: TRBD2; J: TRBJ2-3; V: TRBV9; size: .; DNA: TGTGCCAGCAGCGTAGATTTAGCGGGGTACACAGATACGCAGTATTTT; CDR3: CASSVDLAGYTDTQYF
D: TRBD1; J: TRBJ1-2; V: TRBV2; size: .; DNA: TGTGCCAGCAGTGAAGGCGGGTGGGCACAGGGGCTGGGTCCCACCTTC; CDR3: CASSEGGWAQGLGPTF
D: TRBD1; J: TRBJ1-5; V: TRBV2; size: .; DNA: TGTGCCAGCAGTGAGGGACAGGGCGTACTCGGGCCCCAGCATTTT; CDR3: CASSEGQGVLGPQHF
D: .; J: TRBJ1-2; V: TRBV6-1; size: .; DNA: TGTGCCAGCAGTGAAACCCGGGACACGGTGTCCGGCTACACCTTC; CDR3: CASSETRDTVSGYTF
D: .; J: TRBJ2-2; V: TRBV7-2; size: once; DNA: TGTGCCAGCACCCCCAGACAGACGAACACCGGGGAGCTGTTTTTT; CDR3: CASTPRQTNTGELFF
D: .; J: TRBJ2-2; V: TRBV11-2; size: .; DNA: TGTGCCAGCAGCTACAGGGTTCTCCTCACCGGGGAGCTGTTTTTT; CDR3: CASSYRVLLTGELFF
D: TRBD2; J: TRBJ2-2; V: TRBV12-5; size: .; DNA: TGTGCTAGTGGTTTGAGTCTAGCGGGGGACAACACCGGGGAGCTGTTTTTT; CDR3: CASGLSLAGDNTGELFF
D: .; J: TRBJ1-5; V: TRBV6-5; size: .; DNA: TGTGCCAGCACCTACCAGGGAAATAGCAATCAGCCCCAGCATTTT; CDR3: CASTYQGNSNQPQHF
D: .; J: TRBJ1-5; V: TRBV10-3; size: .; DNA: TGTGCCATCAGTGAGTCGAGTGGGGAGCTAGGCAACAATCAGCCCCAGCATTTT; CDR3: CAISESSGELGNNQPQHF